Each of the 30 T cell receptor beta chains below was sequenced from the same sample in a study of cytomegalovirus exposure and HLA in healthy donors (dated by TCRdb to 2016 to 2017). Library method: the immunoSEQ multiplex PCR assay. For the multiplex PCR, a mixture combining 60 forward primers for TCR Vbeta segments and 13 reverse primers for TCR Jbeta segments was used. Drawn from immuneACCESS, this table holds only the in-frame rearrangements with V and J called that TCRdb kept. Clones are partly lost; checked studies trace under half to an unresolved V gene and leave the rest unexplained. This specimen's table enumerates fewer than 85,000 clones. Roughly 13% of the sample comes from the top ten. Sequenced input: PBMCs. The receptors were gathered from a man in his fifties or sixties in good health and CMV-seropositive.

The chain links TRBV2 to TRBJ2-5; tentative D call: TRBD1 (5 bases). CDR3 length: 14 residues. Germline V gives CDR1 SNHLY, CDR2 FYNNEI. Trimming stripped 5 bases from V and 1 base from J, with 11 bases between. The CDR3 sequence: CASSPTTGQETQYF. As DNA, the CDR3 is TGTGCCAGCAGTCCCACAACAGGCCAAGAGACCCAGTACTTC.

V gene TRBV6-1 combines with J gene TRBJ1-5, with unresolved D. CDR3 length: 14 amino acids. Germline V gene lookup returns CDR1 MNHNS and CDR2 SASEGT. Deletions cut 2 bases from V and 0 bases from J, with 5 bases between. CDR3 nucleotide sequence: TGTGCCAGCAGTGAATCCTTTAGCAATCAGCCCCAGCATTTT. Translating gives CASSESFSNQPQHF.

The chain is built from TRBV7-6 and TRBJ2-3, with D maybe TRBD2 (7 bases). The CDR3 extends over 15 amino acids. Germline assignment: CDR1 SGHVS and CDR2 FNYEAQ. Trimming took 7 bases from V and 3 from J, leaving 17 bases between them. The CDR3 DNA reads TGTGCCAGCACCGGAGGGGGGGGTTGGACAGATACGCAGTATTTT. As protein: CASTGGGGWTDTQYF.

The rearrangement links TRBV7-9 to TRBJ2-7; 10 positions match TRBD2. With 5 bases clipped from V and 7 bases from J, the junction kept 11 bases outside the gene matches. The germline gives CDR1 SEHNR, CDR2 FQNEAQ (reference sequence). This CDR3 has 15 residues. CDR3 coding DNA: TGTGCCAGCAGCGCTCCGGGACTAGCGCTTCAAGAGCAGTACTTC. Its protein product is CASSAPGLALQEQYF.

The chain couples TRBV19 to TRBJ2-2, with 11 bases matching TRBD2. Unmatched junction bases numbered 10, after V lost 4 bases and J lost 0 bases. The germline V gene has CDR1 LNHDA and CDR2 SQIVND (reference sequence). The CDR3 totals 19 residues. CDR3 region: CASSNELAGGTANTGELFF. DNA for the CDR3: TGTGCCAGTAGTAACGAGCTAGCGGGAGGAACCGCGAACACCGGGGAGCTGTTTTTT.

As DNA, the CDR3 is TGTGCCAGCTCACCAATGTCTTTGCTGAGCTATGGCTACACCTTC. Its protein product is CASSPMSLLSYGYTF. V and J are TRBV18 and TRBJ1-2; D gene uncertain. Germline CDR1 reads KGHSH; CDR2 reads LQKENI. The CDR3 totals 15 residues. The V gene lost 2 bases and the J gene lost 4 bases, with 14 bases spanning the gap.

This chain connects TRBV28 to TRBJ1-3, with 10 bases matching TRBD1. The CDR3 has 13 amino acids. V lost 6 bases and J lost 9; bases outside the gene matches: 5. Germline CDR1 reads MDHEN; CDR2 reads SYDVKM. In nucleotides, the CDR3 is TGTGCCAGCAGGGACAGGGGGGGATTCACCATATATTTT. Protein sequence: CASRDRGGFTIYF.

V gene TRBV5-8 combines with J gene TRBJ1-6; D is ambiguous. The CDR3 contains 16 residues. Germline assignment: CDR1 SGHTS and CDR2 YDEGEE. Between the trimmed V and J ends, which lost 4 bases and 0 bases, there was a span of 11 bases. The CDR3 is CASSLPPSSYNSPLHF. DNA of the CDR3: TGTGCCAGCAGCCTGCCACCGAGCTCCTATAATTCACCCCTCCACTTT.

This chain links TRBV25-1 with TRBJ2-7; D is perhaps TRBD2 (5 bases). Per germline, CDR1 MGHDK and CDR2 SYGVNS. Trimming stripped 6 bases from V and 7 bases from J, with 16 bases between. The CDR3 extends over 13 amino acids. The CDR3 bases are TGTGCCAGCAGCCCCTTACCTTCGGGAGAGCAGTACTTC. Its translation: CASSPLPSGEQYF.

CDR3 bases: TGTGCCAGCAGCTTGGACAGGGGTTATGGCTACACCTTC. Residues: CASSLDRGYGYTF. The chain employs TRBV5-6 and TRBJ1-2; TRBD1 agrees at 7 bases. This CDR3 has 13 residues. V gave up 0 bases and J gave up 5 bases; unmatched junction bases: 1. CDR1 and CDR2 (germline): SGHDT, YYEEEE.

The chain has TRBV2 and TRBJ1-2; no definite D call. Trimming pared 7 bases from V and 1 base from J, leaving 13 bases between. The CDR3 runs to 14 residues. Per the germline V gene, CDR1 is SNHLY and CDR2 is FYNNEI. In nucleotides, the CDR3 is TGTGCCAGCACCCCCGGGGAGGGTAACTATGGCTACACCTTC. Encoded protein: CASTPGEGNYGYTF.

The chain combines TRBV6-1 with TRBJ2-7, with TRBD1 matching 7 bases. This CDR3 comprises 14 residues. Germline loops: CDR1 MNHNS, CDR2 SASEGT. V gave up 4 bases and J gave up 0 bases; unmatched junction bases: 3. CDR3 DNA sequence: TGTGCCAGCAGTGGGACAGGCAGCTCCTACGAGCAGTACTTC. This gives the protein CASSGTGSSYEQYF.

The genes are TRBV9 and TRBJ2-3, with no clear D. Germline CDR1 is SGDLS and CDR2 is YYNGEE. The CDR3 is 16 amino acids. The ends were cut back, 0 bases at V and 0 bases at J, with 11 bases in the middle. The DNA for the CDR3 is TGTGCCAGCAGCGTAGGTGGCGGCTCTAGCACAGATACGCAGTATTTT. Residues: CASSVGGGSSTDTQYF. Looking up the rest from reference TRBV9 and TRBJ2-3 gives the full variable domain: DSGVTQTPKHLITATGQRVTLRCSPRSGDLSVYWYQQSLDQGLQFLIQYYNGEERAKGNILERFSAQQFPDLHSELNLSSLELGDSALYFCASSVGGGSSTDTQYFGPGTRLTVL.

V is TRBV6-1 and J is TRBJ1-6; tentatively, D is TRBD1 (6 bases). CDR3 length: 14 amino acids. Germline V gives CDR1 MNHNS, CDR2 SASEGT. Trimming left V 7 bases short and J 5 bases short, with 12 bases between. The chain's CDR3 is CASTGGQDNSPLHF. In nucleotides, the CDR3 is TGTGCCAGCACCGGGGGGCAGGATAATTCACCCCTCCACTTT.

The J gene is TRBJ1-1, the V gene TRBV6-1; no clear D gene. This CDR3 contains 12 residues. Germline CDR1 and CDR2: MNHNS and SASEGT. The CDR3 reads CASEKRITEAFF. For the CDR3, the DNA is TGTGCGTCCGAGAAGAGGATCACTGAAGCTTTCTTT.

This sequence joins TRBV7-2 and TRBJ1-2; TRBD1 might be the D (6 bases). From germline, CDR1 is SGHTA and CDR2 FQGNSA. Trimming removed 5 bases at V and 4 bases at J, with 20 bases between. This CDR3 contains 16 residues. CDR3 protein: CASSDWSWGGSYGYTF. In nucleotides, the CDR3 is TGTGCCAGCAGCGATTGGAGCTGGGGGGGCTCCTATGGCTACACCTTC.

This CDR3 is CASSLVVGGLSNQPQHF. The CDR3 region has the DNA TGCGCCAGCAGCCTCGTAGTGGGGGGGCTGAGCAATCAGCCCCAGCATTTT. This chain uses TRBV4-1 with TRBJ1-5, with TRBD1 as a possible D gene (6 bases). The CDR3 loop spans 17 amino acids. Germline V gene data show CDR1 as MGHRA and CDR2 as YSYEKL. The V and J ends lost 4 bases and 1 base respectively, with 17 bases between them.

V and J are TRBV6-6 and TRBJ2-7, with TRBD2 matching 9 bases. This CDR3 comprises 15 residues. Trimming cost V 6 bases and J 6 bases; bases outside gene matches: 12. CDR1 MNHNY and CDR2 SVGAGI come from the germline V gene (reference sequence). The CDR3 here is CASRGLAGRTSEQYF. The CDR3 coding sequence is TGTGCCAGCAGGGGCCTAGCGGGGCGTACGAGCGAGCAGTACTTC.

The chain couples TRBV5-1 to TRBJ1-1; no reliable D call. CDR3 length: 13 amino acids. Trimming pared 5 bases from V and 1 base from J, leaving 9 bases between. The V gene's germline CDR1 is SGHRS and CDR2 YFSETQ. The CDR3 DNA follows: TGCGCCAGCAGTTCACAGACGAACACTGAAGCTTTCTTT. It encodes CASSSQTNTEAFF.

V gene TRBV18 combines with J gene TRBJ1-6; 12 bases match TRBD1. The CDR3 consists of 17 residues. Germline V gene sequence: CDR1 KGHSH, CDR2 LQKENI. V gave up 3 bases and J gave up 7 bases; unmatched junction bases: 7. CDR3 sequence: CASSPVGQGARNSPLHF. The CDR3 DNA reads TGTGCCAGCTCACCCGTGGGACAGGGGGCGAGGAATTCACCCCTCCACTTT.

The chain couples TRBV11-2 to TRBJ2-5, with a weak D call TRBD1 (5 bases). The ends were cut back, 5 bases at V and 1 base at J, with 17 bases in the middle. The CDR3 contains 16 residues. Germline values: CDR1 SGHAT, CDR2 FQNNGV. The CDR3 DNA follows: TGTGCCAGCAGCCCAGGTGGGTTAGACAGCCAAGAGACCCAGTACTTC. Its protein product is CASSPGGLDSQETQYF.

The J gene is TRBJ1-2, the V gene TRBV6-1; 9 nucleotides line up with TRBD1. This CDR3 has 13 amino acids. V lost 6 bases to trimming and J lost 8 bases; unmatched junction nucleotides: 7. Germline CDR1 and CDR2: MNHNS and SASEGT. The CDR3: CASRKQGAEGYTF. The DNA for the CDR3 is TGTGCCAGCAGAAAACAGGGGGCTGAGGGCTACACCTTC.

The V gene is TRBV4-1, the J gene TRBJ2-1, with a weak D call TRBD1 (6 bases). Germline V CDR1 and CDR2: MGHRA, YSYEKL. Trimming stripped 5 bases from V and 4 bases from J, with 15 bases between. The CDR3 is 15 amino acids. CDR3 sequence: CASSNRLGAYNEQFF. DNA of the CDR3: TGCGCCAGCAGCAACAGGTTGGGGGCTTACAATGAGCAGTTCTTC.

CDR3 region: CASSEARAGGYEQYF. CDR3 DNA sequence: TGTGCCAGCAGTGAAGCCAGGGCGGGGGGATACGAGCAGTACTTC. The V gene is TRBV6-1, the J gene TRBJ2-7, with TRBD2 matching over 8 bases. Trimming cost V 0 bases and J 4 bases; bases outside gene matches: 5. The CDR3 length is 15 residues. Germline V lookup: CDR1 MNHNS, CDR2 SASEGT.

The rearrangement links TRBV10-1 to TRBJ2-5, with 8 bases that match TRBD1. The CDR3 sequence is 17 residues long. J gave up 5 bases and V 3 bases, and 14 bases lay outside the gene matches. CDR1 is WNHNN and CDR2 is SYGVQD in the germline V gene (reference sequence). This chain's CDR3 is CASSEGWGQGASETQYF. The CDR3 DNA is TGCGCCAGCAGTGAAGGCTGGGGTCAGGGGGCGAGCGAGACCCAGTACTTC.

The chain couples TRBV10-2 to TRBJ1-2, with 8 bases lining up with TRBD1. V lost 7 bases, J lost 2 bases, and 6 bases stayed unmatched. Germline V CDR1 and CDR2: WSHSY, SAAADI. The CDR3 is 14 residues long. The CDR3 region has the DNA TGCGCCAGCATGAGGGCAGGGGGCAACTATGGCTACACCTTC. It translates to CASMRAGGNYGYTF.

The gene calls are TRBV5-5 and TRBJ2-7; tentative D call: TRBD1 (5 bases). V was trimmed by 0 bases and J by 1 base, leaving 14 bases between them. CDR1 and CDR2 (germline): SGHKS, YYEKEE (reference sequence). The CDR3 consists of 16 residues. Here the CDR3 reads CASSLDPRVRSYEQYV. Here the CDR3 DNA reads TGTGCCAGCAGCTTGGACCCCAGGGTCAGGTCCTACGAGCAGTACGTC.

V and J are TRBV15 and TRBJ2-4; no firm D call. Trimming took 7 bases from V and 1 from J, leaving 11 bases between them. Germline loops: CDR1 LNHNV, CDR2 YYDKDF (reference sequence). The CDR3 has 14 residues. CDR3 loop: CATTSVWAKNIQYF. CDR3 in DNA: TGTGCCACCACATCGGTTTGGGCCAAAAACATTCAGTACTTC.

This sequence joins TRBV9 and TRBJ2-7; 11 positions agree with TRBD2. The J segment lost 2 bases and the V segment lost 2 bases, leaving 6 bases of the junction unmatched. CDR1 and CDR2 (germline): SGDLS, YYNGEE. This CDR3 spans 16 amino acids. CDR3 sequence (DNA): TGTGCCAGCAGCGTGGGACTAGCGGAGGTCGCCTACGAGCAGTACTTC. It translates to CASSVGLAEVAYEQYF.

The gene calls are TRBV19 and TRBJ1-1; 8 positions match TRBD1. CDR1 and CDR2 (germline): LNHDA, SQIVND (reference sequence). Trimming removed 6 bases from V and 11 bases from J; junction bases left unmatched: 14. This CDR3 spans 14 amino acids. This chain's CDR3 is CASSYRDRISWAFF. CDR3 coding DNA: TGTGCCAGTAGCTACCGGGACAGGATAAGTTGGGCTTTCTTT.